This TCR beta chain derives from a study of PD-1 blockade in classical Hodgkin lymphoma. Study-level background: Every 2 weeks, patients got 3 mg/kg intravenous nivolumab.

Overall study findings and caveats: TCR diversity rose significantly by C4D1 in CD4+ but not CD8+ cells. The study reported lower baseline TCR diversity in newly diagnosed patients than in healthy donors.

This table comes from immunoSEQ multiplex PCR, and its TCRdb copy is limited to in-frame clones, with some not included. This table has approximately 22,000 clones, roughly 76% appearing once. Time point in this sample: cycle 4 day 1 (C4D1), after less than seven weeks of nivolumab. Relapse after autologous stem cell transplantation occurred in every patient, and brentuximab vedotin exposure varied. Purification of CD4+ T cells from thawed PBMCs was performed via magnetic negative selection. Classifying best responses yielded complete response, partial response or progressive disease. The CDR3 runs 16 residues. Trimming removed 1 base from V and 0 bases from J, with 12 bases in between. Germline CDR1 is LGHNA and CDR2 is YNFKEQ. A word on this clone: Its antigen is currently unknown.

The V and J genes are TRBV4-2 and TRBJ1-1, with a weak D call TRBD1 (6 bases). Sequencing used CD4+ T cells from blood, obtained before the fourth cycle of nivolumab. The clonotype originates from a human donor with classical Hodgkin lymphoma. The CDR3 region is CASSQVGGPLNTEAFF. CDR3 DNA sequence: TGTGCCAGCAGCCAAGTCGGGGGGCCCCTGAACACTGAAGCTTTCTTT.